This paragraph covers one T cell receptor (beta chain) sequence. What it recognizes is unknown. RNA totalling about 0.45 to 1 ug underwent reverse transcription with random hexamers. TCR beta CDR3 was amplified by immunoSEQ covering 54 Vbeta and 13 Jbeta. Each CDR3 protein gets one entry after TCRdb re-called the immunoSEQ multiplex PCR reads with MiXCR. The sample records roughly 200,000 distinct CDR3 sequences, nearly 97% being singletons. These data originate in a study of CD8 T cells in Susac syndrome. Sequencing targeted TCR beta in blood CD8+ and CD4+ T cells. Negative isolation was used for CD8+ and CD4+ T cells, and FACS enrichment was applied to TEMRA cells. General study results and limits: Acknowledgment was made by the study that its TCR sequencing and HLA analysis involved a relatively small number of individuals.

The CDR3 is 14 amino acids. The germline CDR1 and CDR2 sequences are DFQATT and SNEGSKA (reference sequence). V shed 6 bases and J 4 bases; nucleotides not matched to a gene: 5. The sequencing input was CD4+ T cells from PBMCs. The chain carries TRBV20-1 and TRBJ2-1; 11 bases are a match to TRBD2. The TCR originated in a human donor with multiple sclerosis. The CDR3 protein is CSARLAGSYNEQFF. The CDR3 DNA follows: TGCAGTGCCCGACTAGCGGGGTCTTACAATGAGCAGTTCTTC.